This TCR beta chain appears in the sequencing data of a study of T cell changes during pregnancy in multiple sclerosis (dated by TCRdb to about 2019). Turning to the overall study: The study examined how the T cell repertoire changed over the course of pregnancy in women with multiple sclerosis.

Library prep was done by the immunoSEQ multiplex PCR assay. Imported from immuneACCESS, the table was reduced by TCRdb to in-frame sequences with V and J called. These copies leave out some clones; in studies compared against another copy, an unresolved V gene accounts for under half, and the cause of the remainder is not known. This sample comprises 130,000 or so clones, 95% to 98% of them detected only once. The ten largest clones add up to over 0.35% of the sample. On this clone: No cognate antigen has been identified for it. Within one base of it there is no much larger clone, and no base qualities were kept.

Source: peripheral blood, taken after pregnancy. The sequence was collected from a female donor with multiple sclerosis, enrolled in a pregnancy study.

DNA sequence: TGTGCCAGAAGCTTGGACGTTTACCAGGAAACGTGGCAGCCCCAGCATTTT. Its protein is CARSLDVYQETWQPQHF. Recombination joined TRBV5-3 with TRBJ1-5; there is no confident call for the D gene. TRBV5-3 is flagged as an ORF with uncertain function. Relative to germline, V is 0 bases shorter and J is 7 bases shorter, with 20 bases between their ends. From the cysteine up to the phenylalanine, the CDR3 has a length of 17 residues. The entry retains the CDR3 DNA only, 51 bases that are in frame from base 1.